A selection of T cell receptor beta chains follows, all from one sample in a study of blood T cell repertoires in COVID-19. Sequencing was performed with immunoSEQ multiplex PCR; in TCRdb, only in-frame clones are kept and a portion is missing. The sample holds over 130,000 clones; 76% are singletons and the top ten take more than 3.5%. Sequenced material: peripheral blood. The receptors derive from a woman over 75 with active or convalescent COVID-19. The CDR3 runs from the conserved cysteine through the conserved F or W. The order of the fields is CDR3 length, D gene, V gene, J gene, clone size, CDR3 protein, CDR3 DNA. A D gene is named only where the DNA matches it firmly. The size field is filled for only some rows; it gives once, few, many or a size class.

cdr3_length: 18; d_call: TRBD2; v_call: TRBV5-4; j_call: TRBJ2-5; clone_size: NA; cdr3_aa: CASSLDEAGGPYQETQYF; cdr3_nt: TGTGCCAGCAGCTTGGATGAGGCGGGGGGGCCTTACCAAGAGACCCAGTACTTC
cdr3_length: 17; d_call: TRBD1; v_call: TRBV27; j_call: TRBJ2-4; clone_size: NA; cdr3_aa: CASSSLTGTLAKNIQYF; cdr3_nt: TGTGCCAGCAGCTCGCTGACAGGGACCCTAGCCAAAAACATTCAGTACTTC
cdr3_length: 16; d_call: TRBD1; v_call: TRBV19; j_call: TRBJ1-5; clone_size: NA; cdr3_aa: CASSIQPGQGIQPQHF; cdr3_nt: TGTGCCAGTAGTATCCAGCCGGGACAGGGGATTCAGCCCCAGCATTTT
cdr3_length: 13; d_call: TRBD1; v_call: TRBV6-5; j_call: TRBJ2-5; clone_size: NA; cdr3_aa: CASRGTGVETQYF; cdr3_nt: TGTGCCAGCAGAGGGACAGGGGTAGAGACCCAGTACTTC
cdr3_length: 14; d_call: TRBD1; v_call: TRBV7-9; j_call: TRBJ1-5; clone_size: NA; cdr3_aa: CASSSGQGSQPQHF; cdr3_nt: TGTGCCAGCAGCTCCGGACAGGGTAGTCAGCCCCAGCATTTT
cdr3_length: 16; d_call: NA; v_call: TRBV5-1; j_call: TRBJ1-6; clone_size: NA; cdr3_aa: CASSLEGVGHNSPLHF; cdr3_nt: TGCGCCAGCAGCTTGGAGGGGGTGGGGCATAATTCACCCCTCCACTTT
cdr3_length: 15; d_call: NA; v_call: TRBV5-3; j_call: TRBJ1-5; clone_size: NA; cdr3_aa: CARSKYPGGNQPQHF; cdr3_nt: TGTGCCAGAAGCAAATACCCCGGAGGCAATCAGCCCCAGCATTTT
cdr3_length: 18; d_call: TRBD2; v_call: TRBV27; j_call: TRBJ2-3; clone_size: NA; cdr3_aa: CASSLYFLRGGGLDTQYF; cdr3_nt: TGTGCCAGCAGTTTATATTTCTTGCGGGGGGGCGGTTTAGATACGCAGTATTTT
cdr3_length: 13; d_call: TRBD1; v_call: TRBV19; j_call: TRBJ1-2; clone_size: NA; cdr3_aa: CASSKTGEHGYTF; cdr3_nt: TGTGCCAGTAGTAAGACAGGGGAACATGGCTACACCTTC
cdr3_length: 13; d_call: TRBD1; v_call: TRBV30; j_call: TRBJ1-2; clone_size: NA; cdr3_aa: CAWNRDRPYGYTF; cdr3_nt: TGTGCCTGGAATCGGGACAGGCCATATGGCTACACCTTC
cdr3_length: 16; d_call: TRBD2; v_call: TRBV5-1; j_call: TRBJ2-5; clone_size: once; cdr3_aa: CASSSAGAVSQETQYF; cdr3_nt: TGCGCCAGCAGCTCAGCGGGGGCAGTAAGCCAAGAGACCCAGTACTTC
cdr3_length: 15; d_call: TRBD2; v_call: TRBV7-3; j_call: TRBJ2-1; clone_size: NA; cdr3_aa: CASSPRLAGNGEQFF; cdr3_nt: TGTGCCAGCAGCCCCCGTTTAGCGGGGAACGGTGAGCAGTTCTTC
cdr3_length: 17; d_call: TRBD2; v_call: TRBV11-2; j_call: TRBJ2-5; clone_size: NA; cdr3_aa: CASSLDLAGGLRETQYF; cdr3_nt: TGTGCCAGCAGCTTAGATCTAGCGGGGGGGCTCCGGGAGACCCAGTACTTC
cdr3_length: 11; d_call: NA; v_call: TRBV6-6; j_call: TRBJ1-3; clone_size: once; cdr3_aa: CASVVGNTIYF; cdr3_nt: TGTGCCAGCGTAGTAGGAAACACCATATATTTT
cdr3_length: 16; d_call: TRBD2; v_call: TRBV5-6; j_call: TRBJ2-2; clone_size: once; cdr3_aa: CASSGLAGGGTGELFF; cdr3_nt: TGTGCCAGCAGCGGATTAGCGGGGGGAGGCACCGGGGAGCTGTTTTTT